A selection of T cell receptor beta chains follows, all from one sample in a study of human T cells and chemical hapten exposure. TCRdb reanalysed the RACE reads using MiXCR and keeps one entry per CDR3 protein. The repertoire consists of about 190,000 distinct CDR3 sequences, with around a quarter occurring once and the leading ten covering 2% to 2.5%. The input for sequencing was whole blood, taken in connection with sensitization to the hapten diphenylcyclopropenone (DPC). Source of these receptors: a woman in her thirties or forties with alopecia areata. Some clones in this sample may be carry-over from other donors' samples. Both conserved end residues are part of each CDR3. D genes are given only for firm matches. Some rows mark clone size as missing; the rest say once, few, many or name a class of expanded clone.

size: NA
V: TRBV27
J: TRBJ2-2
D: NA
length: 14
CDR3: CASTTSRTPGELFF
DNA: TGTGCCAGCACCACTAGCCGGACGCCCGGGGAGCTGTTTTTT

size: NA
V: TRBV5-1
J: TRBJ2-1
D: TRBD2
length: 15
CDR3: CASSPGTSGGNEQFF
DNA: TGCGCCAGCAGCCCTGGGACTAGCGGGGGTAATGAGCAGTTCTTC

size: few
V: TRBV3-1
J: TRBJ2-1
D: TRBD2
length: 15
CDR3: CASSQEASGRNEQFF
DNA: TGTGCCAGCAGCCAAGAGGCTAGCGGGAGAAATGAGCAGTTCTTC

size: few
V: TRBV29-1
J: TRBJ2-7
D: NA
length: 13
CDR3: CGTTRTGRYEQYF
DNA: TGCGGGACTACTCGGACAGGTCGCTACGAGCAGTACTTC

size: NA
V: TRBV5-4
J: TRBJ2-3
D: TRBD1
length: 12
CDR3: CASSLQGSTQYF
DNA: TGTGCCAGCAGCTTACAGGGGAGTACGCAGTATTTT

size: few
V: TRBV6-5
J: TRBJ2-7
D: NA
length: 14
CDR3: CASSYSSGFNEQYF
DNA: TGTGCCAGCAGTTACTCGAGCGGTTTCAACGAGCAGTACTTC

size: many
V: TRBV10-3
J: TRBJ2-1
D: NA
length: 12
CDR3: CAISEARNEQFF
DNA: TGTGCCATCAGTGAAGCTCGGAATGAGCAGTTCTTC

size: few
V: TRBV18
J: TRBJ2-5
D: NA
length: 15
CDR3: CASSPRTELQETQYF
DNA: TGTGCCAGCTCCCCAAGGACAGAACTCCAAGAGACCCAGTACTTC

size: NA
V: TRBV20-1
J: TRBJ2-7
D: NA
length: 12
CDR3: CSAGRTNNEQYF
DNA: TGCAGTGCTGGACGGACGAACAACGAGCAGTACTTC

size: NA
V: TRBV27
J: TRBJ2-1
D: TRBD1
length: 15
CDR3: CASSLPGTGWNEQFF
DNA: TGTGCCAGCAGTTTACCCGGGACAGGGTGGAATGAGCAGTTCTTC